Reported below is one TCR beta chain. The sample belongs to a study of blood T cell repertoires in COVID-19. Study background: COVID-19 samples from acute and convalescent phases originated in the United States, Italy and Spain.

Original processing methods: Estimated nucleated cell counts came from reference gene primer amplification. Assay: immunoSEQ multiplex PCR; the TCRdb copy retains only in-frame clones and omits some. V, J and clone size were drawn from that table, and D and trimming were deduced from the DNA. The sample contains approximately 97,000 clones, around nine tenths of which appear only once. Enrolled during active infection, Seattle patients were then followed longitudinally. This CDR3 region has 12 residues. V gave up 5 bases and J gave up 1 base, with 6 bases separating them. Germline CDR1 reads LGHNA; CDR2 reads YSLEER.

The clonotype originates from a man aged 45-65 years with COVID-19, enrolled during active disease. This chain joins TRBV4-3 and TRBJ2-7; D gene uncertain. The sequenced sample consisted of peripheral blood. The CDR3 DNA sequence: TGCGCCAGCAGCGAGGCGTCCTACGAGCAGTACTTC. This encodes CASSEASYEQYF.